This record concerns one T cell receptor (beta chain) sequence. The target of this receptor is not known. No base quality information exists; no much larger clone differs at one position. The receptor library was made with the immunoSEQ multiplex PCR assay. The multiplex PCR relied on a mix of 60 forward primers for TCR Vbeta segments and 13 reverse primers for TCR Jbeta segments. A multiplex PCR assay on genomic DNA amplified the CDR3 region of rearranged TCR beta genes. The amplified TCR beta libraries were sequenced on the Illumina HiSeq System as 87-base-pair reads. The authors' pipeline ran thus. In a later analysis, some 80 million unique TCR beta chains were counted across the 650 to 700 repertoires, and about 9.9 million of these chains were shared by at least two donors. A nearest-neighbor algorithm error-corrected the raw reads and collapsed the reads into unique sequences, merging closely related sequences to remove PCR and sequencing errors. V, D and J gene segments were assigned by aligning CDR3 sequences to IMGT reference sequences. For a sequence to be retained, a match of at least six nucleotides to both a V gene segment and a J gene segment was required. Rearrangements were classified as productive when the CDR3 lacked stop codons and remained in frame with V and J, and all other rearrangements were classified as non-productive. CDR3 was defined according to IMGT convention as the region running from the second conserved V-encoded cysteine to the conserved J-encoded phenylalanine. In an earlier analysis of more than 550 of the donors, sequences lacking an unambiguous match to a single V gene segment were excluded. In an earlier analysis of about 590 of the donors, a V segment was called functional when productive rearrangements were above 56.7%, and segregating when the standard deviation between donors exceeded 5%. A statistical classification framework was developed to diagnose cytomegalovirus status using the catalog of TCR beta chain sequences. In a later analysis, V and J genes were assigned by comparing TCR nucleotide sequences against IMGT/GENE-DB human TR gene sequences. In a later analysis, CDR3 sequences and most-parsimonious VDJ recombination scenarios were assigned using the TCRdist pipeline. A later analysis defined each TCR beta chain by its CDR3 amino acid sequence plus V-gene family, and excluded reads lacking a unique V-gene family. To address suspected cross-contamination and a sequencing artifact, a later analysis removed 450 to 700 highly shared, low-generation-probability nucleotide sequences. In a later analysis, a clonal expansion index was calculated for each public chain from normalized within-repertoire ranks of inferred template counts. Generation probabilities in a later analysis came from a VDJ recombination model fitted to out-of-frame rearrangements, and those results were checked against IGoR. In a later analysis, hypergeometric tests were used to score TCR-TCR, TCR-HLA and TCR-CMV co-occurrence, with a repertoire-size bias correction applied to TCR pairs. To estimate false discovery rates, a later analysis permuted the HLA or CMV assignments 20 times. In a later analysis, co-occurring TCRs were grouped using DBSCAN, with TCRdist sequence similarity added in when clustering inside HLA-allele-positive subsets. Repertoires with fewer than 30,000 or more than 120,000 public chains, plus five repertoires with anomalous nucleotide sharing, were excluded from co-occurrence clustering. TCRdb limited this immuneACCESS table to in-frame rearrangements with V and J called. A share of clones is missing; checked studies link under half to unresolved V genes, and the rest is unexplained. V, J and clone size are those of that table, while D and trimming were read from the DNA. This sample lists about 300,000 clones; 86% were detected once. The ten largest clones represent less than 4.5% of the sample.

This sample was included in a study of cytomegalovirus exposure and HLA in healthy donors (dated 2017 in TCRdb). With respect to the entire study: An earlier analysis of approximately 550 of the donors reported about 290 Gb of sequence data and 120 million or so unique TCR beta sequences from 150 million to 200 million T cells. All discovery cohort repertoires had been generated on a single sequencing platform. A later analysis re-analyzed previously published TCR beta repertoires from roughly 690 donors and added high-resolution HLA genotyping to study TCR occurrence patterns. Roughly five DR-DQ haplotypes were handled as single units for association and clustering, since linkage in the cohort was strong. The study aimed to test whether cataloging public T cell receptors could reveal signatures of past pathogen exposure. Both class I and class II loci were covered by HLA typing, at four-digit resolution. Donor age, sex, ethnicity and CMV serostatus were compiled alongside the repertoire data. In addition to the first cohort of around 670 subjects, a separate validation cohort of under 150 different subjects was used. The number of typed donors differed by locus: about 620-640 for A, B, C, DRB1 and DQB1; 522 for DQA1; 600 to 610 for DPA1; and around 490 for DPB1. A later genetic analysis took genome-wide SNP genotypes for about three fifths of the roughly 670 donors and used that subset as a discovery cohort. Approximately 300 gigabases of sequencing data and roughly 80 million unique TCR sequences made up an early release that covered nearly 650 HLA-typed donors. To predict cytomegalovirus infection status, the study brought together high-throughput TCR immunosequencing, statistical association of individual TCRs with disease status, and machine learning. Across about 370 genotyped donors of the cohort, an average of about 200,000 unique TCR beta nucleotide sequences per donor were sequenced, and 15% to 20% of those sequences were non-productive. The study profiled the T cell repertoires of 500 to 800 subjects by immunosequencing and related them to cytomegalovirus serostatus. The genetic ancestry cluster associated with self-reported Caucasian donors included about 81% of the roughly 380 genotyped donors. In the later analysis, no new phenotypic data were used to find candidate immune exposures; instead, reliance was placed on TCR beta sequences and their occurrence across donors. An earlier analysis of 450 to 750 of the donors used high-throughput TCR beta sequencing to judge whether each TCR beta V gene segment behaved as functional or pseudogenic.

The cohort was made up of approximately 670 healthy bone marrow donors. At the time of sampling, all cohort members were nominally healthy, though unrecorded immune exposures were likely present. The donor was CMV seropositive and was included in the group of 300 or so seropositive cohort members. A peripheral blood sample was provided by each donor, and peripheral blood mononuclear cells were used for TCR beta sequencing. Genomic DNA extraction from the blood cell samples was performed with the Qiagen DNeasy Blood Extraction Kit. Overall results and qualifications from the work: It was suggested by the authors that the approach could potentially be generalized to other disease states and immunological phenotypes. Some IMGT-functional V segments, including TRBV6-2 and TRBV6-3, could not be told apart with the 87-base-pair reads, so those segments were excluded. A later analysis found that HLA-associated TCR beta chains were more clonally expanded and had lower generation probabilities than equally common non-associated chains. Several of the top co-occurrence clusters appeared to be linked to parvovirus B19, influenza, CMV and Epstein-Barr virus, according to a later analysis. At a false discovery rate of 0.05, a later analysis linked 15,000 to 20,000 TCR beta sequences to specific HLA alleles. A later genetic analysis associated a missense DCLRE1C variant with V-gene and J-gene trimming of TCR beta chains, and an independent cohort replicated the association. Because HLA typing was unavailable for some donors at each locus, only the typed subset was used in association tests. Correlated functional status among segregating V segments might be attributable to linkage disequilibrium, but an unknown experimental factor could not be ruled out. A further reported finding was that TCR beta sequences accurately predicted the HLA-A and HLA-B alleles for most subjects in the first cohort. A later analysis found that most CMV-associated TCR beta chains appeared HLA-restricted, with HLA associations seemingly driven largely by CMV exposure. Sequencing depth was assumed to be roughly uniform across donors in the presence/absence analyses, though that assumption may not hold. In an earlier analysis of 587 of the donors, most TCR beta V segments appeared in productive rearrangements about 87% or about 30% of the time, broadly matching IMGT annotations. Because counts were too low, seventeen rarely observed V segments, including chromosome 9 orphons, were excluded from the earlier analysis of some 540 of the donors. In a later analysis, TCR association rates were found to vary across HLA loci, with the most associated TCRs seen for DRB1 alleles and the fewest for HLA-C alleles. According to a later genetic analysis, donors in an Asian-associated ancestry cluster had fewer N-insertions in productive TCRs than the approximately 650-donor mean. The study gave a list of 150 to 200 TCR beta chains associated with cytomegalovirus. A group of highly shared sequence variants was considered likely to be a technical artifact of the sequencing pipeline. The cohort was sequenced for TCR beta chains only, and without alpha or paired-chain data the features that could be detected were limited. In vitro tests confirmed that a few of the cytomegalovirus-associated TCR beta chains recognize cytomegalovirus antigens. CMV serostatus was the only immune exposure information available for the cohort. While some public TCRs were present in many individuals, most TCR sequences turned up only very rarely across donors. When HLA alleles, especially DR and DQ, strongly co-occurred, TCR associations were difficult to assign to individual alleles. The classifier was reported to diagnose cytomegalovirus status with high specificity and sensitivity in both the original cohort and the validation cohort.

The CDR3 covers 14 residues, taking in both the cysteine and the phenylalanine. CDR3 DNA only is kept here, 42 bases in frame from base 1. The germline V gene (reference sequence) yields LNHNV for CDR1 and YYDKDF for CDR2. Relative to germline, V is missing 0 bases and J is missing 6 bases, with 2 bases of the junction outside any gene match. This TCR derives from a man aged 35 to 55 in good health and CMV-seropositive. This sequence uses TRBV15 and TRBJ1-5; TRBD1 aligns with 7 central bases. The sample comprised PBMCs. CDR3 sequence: CATSRDRGSQPQHF. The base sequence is TGTGCCACCAGCAGAGACAGGGGGTCTCAGCCCCAGCATTTT.